The 26 T cell receptor beta chains in this list originate from one sample, sequenced in a study of T-cell memory formation after mild COVID-19. From the 5' RACE reads, TCRdb called clonotypes with MiXCR, one entry per CDR3 protein. Of about 430,000 distinct CDR3 sequences listed, 20% to 25% are singletons. Sequencing was done on a sample of PBMCs or a T cell subset sorted from them (not recorded which). Receptor source: an adult woman who had mild COVID-19 (a few samples of this study predate the infection). Cell type and time point are not known.

The chain uses TRBV5-1 and TRBJ2-7; maybe TRBD2 (6 bases). CDR1 and CDR2 (germline): SGHRS, YFSETQ. This CDR3 is built from 13 residues. V shed 2 bases and J shed 3 bases, with 9 bases lying between them. CDR3 in amino acids: CASSFGDFYEQYF. The CDR3 DNA is TGCGCCAGCAGCTTTGGGGACTTCTACGAGCAGTACTTC.

This clonotype was detected only a few times. The chain recombines TRBV6-4 with TRBJ2-3; TRBD2 matches 7 bases. There are 13 residues in the CDR3. V dropped 4 bases and J dropped 4; count of bases not matched to a gene: 2. CDR1 and CDR2 (germline): MRHNA, SNTAGT. CDR3 sequence reads: CASSGGGADTQYF. The CDR3 coding sequence is TGTGCCAGCAGTGGGGGGGGTGCAGATACGCAGTATTTT.

The rearrangement joins TRBV13 to TRBJ1-5, with unresolved D. The length of the CDR3 is 17 residues. Trimming removed 4 bases from V and 5 bases from J, with 21 bases in between. Germline lookup yields CDR1 PRHDT and CDR2 FYEKMQ (reference sequence). The CDR3 nucleotides are TGTGCCAGCAGCTCACGGGCCGGATTGAGTGGGGATCAGCCCCAGCATTTT. Its protein is CASSSRAGLSGDQPQHF.

The CDR3 DNA follows: TGTGCCAGCAGCCGGACAGGGTCCTCGAACACCGGGGAGCTGTTTTTT. Translating gives CASSRTGSSNTGELFF. The chain combines TRBV7-9 with TRBJ2-2; 8 nucleotides align to TRBD1. The CDR3 length is 16 residues. Germline assignment: CDR1 SEHNR and CDR2 FQNEAQ (reference sequence). The V gene end was trimmed by 5 bases and the J gene end by 0 bases; junction bases not matched to a gene: 5.

This clonotype was seen ten or more times. The chain uses TRBV9 and TRBJ2-3; 7 nucleotides match TRBD2. The CDR3 consists of 15 residues. V lost 2 bases to trimming and J lost 1 base; unmatched junction nucleotides: 4. Germline loops: CDR1 SGDLS, CDR2 YYNGEE. For the CDR3, the DNA is TGTGCCAGCAGCGTGGAAGCGGGGCGCACAGATACGCAGTATTTT. This codes for CASSVEAGRTDTQYF.

This clonotype was picked up many times. V and J are TRBV20-1 and TRBJ2-1; TRBD2 might be the D (6 bases). The length of the CDR3 is 15 residues. Germline loops: CDR1 DFQATT, CDR2 SNEGSKA (reference sequence). V lost 3 bases, J lost 0 bases, and 12 bases lay in between. Here the CDR3 reads CSASSGRSSYNEQFF. The CDR3 bases are TGCAGTGCTAGTAGTGGGAGGAGCTCCTACAATGAGCAGTTCTTC.

V gene TRBV6-5 combines with J gene TRBJ2-7; 10 bases align to TRBD1. V shed 5 bases, J shed 5 bases, and the junction held 9 bases outside the gene matches. Germline CDR1 is MNHEY and CDR2 is SVGAGI. The CDR3 loop spans 15 amino acids. Here the CDR3 DNA reads TGTGCCAGCAGTAAAACCGGGACAGGGGTAAACGAGCAGTACTTC. This translates into CASSKTGTGVNEQYF.

This clonotype occurred a few times. The chain carries TRBV7-2 and TRBJ2-1; D is uncertain. This CDR3 has 13 residues. With 0 bases removed from V and 8 bases from J, the gap between germline ends came to 8 bases. Germline loops: CDR1 SGHTA, CDR2 FQGNSA. CDR3 DNA sequence: TGTGCCAGCAGCTTAGCGCGTCTTGATGAGCAGTTCTTC. Translation: CASSLARLDEQFF.

This clonotype was recorded a few times. The chain recombines TRBV7-9 with TRBJ2-1; TRBD2 agrees at 7 bases. The CDR3 length is 16 residues. Germline values: CDR1 SEHNR, CDR2 FQNEAQ (reference sequence). Trimming cost V 1 base and J 4 bases; bases outside gene matches: 7. The CDR3 loop reads CASSLEPGGLYNEQFF. The DNA of the CDR3 is TGTGCCAGCAGCTTAGAGCCGGGGGGACTATACAATGAGCAGTTCTTC.

The chain is built from TRBV20-1 and TRBJ2-7; D perhaps matches TRBD1 (5 bases). V was pared by 3 bases and J by 3 bases, with 6 bases between. Germline lookup yields CDR1 DFQATT and CDR2 SNEGSKA (reference sequence). The CDR3 loop spans 11 amino acids. The CDR3 bases are TGCAGTGCTAGGGGGCACTACGAGCAGTACTTC. Translation: CSARGHYEQYF.

This clonotype has a handful of counts. The V call is TRBV6-1, the J call TRBJ1-2; the D gene is possibly TRBD1 (6 bases). CDR1 and CDR2 from the germline V gene are MNHNS and SASEGT. The CDR3 length is 14 residues. V was cut by 1 base and J by 8 bases, with 14 bases left in between. CDR3 sequence (DNA): TGTGCCAGCAGTGAAGTCGGGGGGGCGCAAGGCTACACCTTC. This encodes CASSEVGGAQGYTF.

The chain employs TRBV5-1 and TRBJ2-7; 9 bases line up with TRBD2. Looked up from germline, CDR1 is SGHRS and CDR2 is YFSETQ. Unmatched junction bases numbered 11, after V lost 4 bases and J lost 6 bases. CDR3 size: 15 residues. The CDR3 DNA sequence: TGCGCCAGCAGCCTGGAGGCTAGCGGGATGGTCGAGCAGTACTTC. It translates to CASSLEASGMVEQYF.

The chain has TRBV2 and TRBJ2-4; perhaps TRBD1 as D (6 bases). There are 14 residues in the CDR3. The V gene's germline CDR1 is SNHLY and CDR2 FYNNEI. With 6 bases removed from V and 8 bases from J, the gap between germline ends came to 17 bases. This CDR3 is CASSDGQNRHIQYF. The CDR3, as DNA: TGTGCCAGCAGCGACGGACAGAACAGGCACATTCAGTACTTC.

CDR3 region: CASTLSVSYEQYF. The CDR3 DNA sequence: TGTGCCAGCACCCTTTCGGTCTCCTACGAGCAGTACTTC. V and J are TRBV12-3 or TRBV12-4 and TRBJ2-7, with D hard to call. The CDR3 spans 13 residues. V lost 7 bases, J lost 0 bases, and 10 bases lay in between.

The rearrangement joins TRBV25-1 to TRBJ2-5; D is tentatively TRBD1 or TRBD2 (5 bases each). Trimming removed 9 bases at V and 3 bases at J, with 11 bases between. This CDR3 comprises 12 residues. Germline-derived CDR1 and CDR2 are MGHDK and SYGVNS. The chain's CDR3 is CASGRQKETQYF. The DNA for the CDR3 is TGTGCCAGTGGGAGACAGAAAGAGACCCAGTACTTC.

This clonotype was detected a few times. The chain combines TRBV4-2 with TRBJ2-4; TRBD2 matches at 8 bases. Germline-derived CDR1 and CDR2 are LGHNA and YNFKEQ. The CDR3 has 17 amino acids. V was clipped by 1 base and J by 0 bases; unmatched bases: 5. The CDR3 reads CASSQVGAGEAKNIQYF. The DNA for the CDR3 is TGTGCCAGCAGCCAAGTGGGAGCGGGGGAAGCCAAAAACATTCAGTACTTC.

This clonotype was recorded a few times. This chain connects TRBV5-1 to TRBJ2-1; D uncertain. From germline, CDR1 is SGHRS and CDR2 YFSETQ. Trimming took 4 bases from V and 5 from J, leaving 10 bases between them. The CDR3 is made up of 13 amino acids. DNA for the CDR3: TGCGCCAGCAGCATCCGGACGGACAATGAGCAGTTCTTC. This codes for CASSIRTDNEQFF.

This clonotype has a handful of counts. V and J are TRBV3-1 and TRBJ2-2, with D unclear. Between the trimmed V and J ends, which lost 7 bases and 1 base, there was a span of 16 bases. Per the germline V gene, CDR1 is LGHDT and CDR2 is YNNKEL (reference sequence). The CDR3 is 16 amino acids. In DNA form, the CDR3 reads TGTGCCAGCACCTACATGGGTTTCGGGAACACCGGGGAGCTGTTTTTT. It specifies CASTYMGFGNTGELFF.

This clonotype came up many times. The junction shows a germline mismatch at one end, possibly a read error. J is TRBJ2-5 and V is TRBV7-7; D perhaps matches TRBD2 (6 bases). Germline V gene data show CDR1 as SSHAT and CDR2 as FNYEAQ (reference sequence). The CDR3 covers 15 residues. The CDR3 DNA follows: TGTGCTAGCAGCTTCAGTGCGACTAGAGGAGAGACCCAGTACTTC. It yields the protein CASSFSATRGETQYF.

The chain links TRBV7-3 to TRBJ2-3; possibly TRBD1 for D (5 bases). Trimming took 3 bases from V and 4 from J, leaving 11 bases between them. This CDR3 comprises 14 residues. Per the germline V gene, CDR1 is SGHTA and CDR2 is FQGTGA. The CDR3 coding sequence is TGTGCCAGCAGCTTTAGGGGTGGAGCAGATACGCAGTATTTT. Residues: CASSFRGGADTQYF.

This clonotype was recorded a few times. This rearrangement joins TRBV5-6 to TRBJ2-1, with a weak D call TRBD2 (5 bases). Germline-derived CDR1 and CDR2 are SGHDT and YYEEEE. The CDR3 is made up of 12 amino acids. Trimming removed 4 bases at V and 7 bases at J, with 9 bases between. The CDR3 DNA sequence: TGTGCCAGCAGCAGGACTCCTAATGAGCAGTTCTTC. It is translated as CASSRTPNEQFF.

This rearrangement joins TRBV12-3 or TRBV12-4 to TRBJ2-1; weak D call: TRBD1 (6 bases). V shed 6 bases and J shed 10 bases, with 13 bases lying between them. This CDR3 is 12 amino acids long. This CDR3 reads CASRVAGEEQFF. For the CDR3, the DNA is TGTGCCAGCAGAGTAGCAGGGGAGGAGCAGTTCTTC.

This chain uses TRBV29-1 with TRBJ2-1; 7 bases align to TRBD2. The length of the CDR3 is 13 residues. CDR1 is SQVTM and CDR2 is ANQGSEA in the germline V gene. Trimming removed 7 bases from V and 7 bases from J; junction bases left unmatched: 10. In nucleotides, the CDR3 is TGCAGCGCCGAGGGAGGGGCTGGGAATGAGCAGTTCTTC. It translates to CSAEGGAGNEQFF.

A few counts support this clonotype. The rearrangement joins TRBV5-1 to TRBJ2-7; 7 bases fit TRBD1. The length of the CDR3 is 16 residues. Germline CDR1 SGHRS, CDR2 YFSETQ. Losses at the gene ends were 3 bases for V and 6 bases for J; bases not matched to a gene: 15. The CDR3 here is CASSSGNRGPVTEQYF. The DNA for the CDR3 is TGCGCCAGCAGCTCGGGAAACAGGGGCCCTGTGACCGAGCAGTACTTC.

The gene calls are TRBV25-1 and TRBJ1-2, with D maybe TRBD1 (5 bases). Trimming left V 3 bases short and J 4 bases short, with 9 bases between. Germline V gene data show CDR1 as MGHDK and CDR2 as SYGVNS. CDR3 length: 13 amino acids. The CDR3 DNA is TGTGCCAGCAGTGAGGGACGTTCCTATGGCTACACCTTC. Its translation is CASSEGRSYGYTF.

This clonotype came up a few times. The chain's CDR3 is CASSLFVRDTQYF. DNA of the CDR3: TGTGCCAGCAGTTTATTTGTGCGAGATACGCAGTATTTT. V is TRBV27 and J is TRBJ2-3; D is unresolved. CDR1 and CDR2 from the germline V gene are MNHEY and SMNVEV (reference sequence). This CDR3 is built from 13 residues. The germline V and J ends were trimmed by 1 base and 5 bases, with 7 bases remaining between them.